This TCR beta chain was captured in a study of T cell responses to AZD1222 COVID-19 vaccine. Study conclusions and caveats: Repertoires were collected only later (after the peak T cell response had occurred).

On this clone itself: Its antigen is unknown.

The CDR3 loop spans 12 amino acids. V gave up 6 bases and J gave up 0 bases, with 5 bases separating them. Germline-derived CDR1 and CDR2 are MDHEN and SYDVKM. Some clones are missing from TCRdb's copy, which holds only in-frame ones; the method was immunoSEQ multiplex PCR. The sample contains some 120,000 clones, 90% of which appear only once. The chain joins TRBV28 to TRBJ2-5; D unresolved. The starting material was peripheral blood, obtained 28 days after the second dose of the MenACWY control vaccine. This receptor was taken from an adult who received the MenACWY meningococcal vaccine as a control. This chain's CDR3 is CASSADQETQYF. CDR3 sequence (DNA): TGTGCCAGCAGCGCCGACCAAGAGACCCAGTACTTC.